This is a list of T cell receptor beta chains from one sample in a study of identical twins. TCRdb independently ran MiXCR on the 5' RACE reads; one entry per CDR3 protein. Found here are hundreds of thousands of distinct CDR3 sequences, around a sixth of them singletons; the top ten hold around 14%. These data are also associated with another study on T cells expressing NK-cell markers.

Source material: PBMCs. The source is a woman in her late teens or twenties in good health. CDR3s include the opening cysteine and the closing phenylalanine or tryptophan. The D gene is left open where the match is weak. Only some rows state a clone size, as once, few, many or a class for expanded clones.

D | J | V | size | DNA | CDR3
TRBD2 | TRBJ2-7 | TRBV12-3/TRBV12-4 | once | TGTGCCATCAGTTTGCCCCGGCGGGGGGGACTAGCGGGAGTTTACGAGCAGTACTTC | CAISLPRRGGLAGVYEQYF
. | TRBJ2-2 | TRBV27 | few | TGTGCCAGCAGTAGCGACTTAAACACCGGGGAGCTGTTTTTT | CASSSDLNTGELFF
. | TRBJ2-1 | TRBV30 | . | TGTGCCTGGAGTGTGAATACTGAGCAGTTCTTC | CAWSVNTEQFF
. | TRBJ2-1 | TRBV20-1 | many | TGCAGTGCTAGAGAATCGGCCGATGAGCAGTTCTTC | CSARESADEQFF
. | TRBJ2-1 | TRBV5-1 | . | TGCGCCAGCAGCTTCACTCACAATGAGCAGTTCTTC | CASSFTHNEQFF
. | TRBJ2-5 | TRBV20-1 | . | TGCAGTCTTGGGGGGCCCCAAGAGACCCAGTACTTC | CSLGGPQETQYF
TRBD2 | TRBJ2-7 | TRBV7-2 | . | TGTGCCAGCAGCCCTAATAGCGGGAGCTCCTACGAGCAGTACTTC | CASSPNSGSSYEQYF
. | TRBJ2-2 | TRBV3-1 | . | TGTGCCAGCAGCCAACGCCCCACCGGGGAGCTGTTTTTT | CASSQRPTGELFF
TRBD1 | TRBJ1-6 | TRBV4-3 | . | TGCGCCAGCAGCCAAGAGGACAGGACTAATTCACCCCTCCACTTT | CASSQEDRTNSPLHF
. | TRBJ1-2 | TRBV5-4 | . | TGTGCCAGCCGCCAGGGTACCTATGGCTACACCTTC | CASRQGTYGYTF
. | TRBJ2-5 | TRBV7-9 | few | TGTGCCAGCAGCGTCCTCCGGGACACAGAGACCCAGTACTTC | CASSVLRDTETQYF
. | TRBJ2-5 | TRBV12-5 | . | TGTGCTAGTGGTTCGACAGATCAAGAGACCCAGTACTTC | CASGSTDQETQYF
. | TRBJ2-1 | TRBV12-3/TRBV12-4 | few | TGTGCCAGCAAGCGGGACAGCTCCTACAATGAGCAGTTCTTC | CASKRDSSYNEQFF
TRBD2 | TRBJ2-3 | TRBV25-1 | few | TGTGCCAGCAGTGGGCTTCGGTTCAGCGGGAACCGGCCTAGCACAGATACGCAGTATTTT | CASSGLRFSGNRPSTDTQYF
TRBD2 | TRBJ2-1 | TRBV12-3/TRBV12-4 | . | TGTGCCAGCATGCAGCGGGGGCTAGACAATGAGCAGTTCTTC | CASMQRGLDNEQFF
. | TRBJ2-1 | TRBV7-9 | . | TGTGCCAGCAGCCGCGACCGGGCCATGTACAATGAGCAGTTCTTC | CASSRDRAMYNEQFF
. | TRBJ2-7 | TRBV9 | . | TGTGCCAGCAGCGTAGGACCCATCTCCTACGAGCAGTACTTC | CASSVGPISYEQYF
. | TRBJ2-5 | TRBV4-2 | . | TGTGCCAGCAGCCAAGTATCCAGCGTGGAGACCCAGTACTTC | CASSQVSSVETQYF
. | TRBJ2-3 | TRBV5-1 | few | TGCGCCAGCAGCTTGTGGGGGAGGCTCACAGATACGCAGTATTTT | CASSLWGRLTDTQYF
. | TRBJ2-1 | TRBV12-3/TRBV12-4 | . | TGTGCCAGCAAAGGGCTAGCGACGGTCGATGAGCAGTTCTTC | CASKGLATVDEQFF